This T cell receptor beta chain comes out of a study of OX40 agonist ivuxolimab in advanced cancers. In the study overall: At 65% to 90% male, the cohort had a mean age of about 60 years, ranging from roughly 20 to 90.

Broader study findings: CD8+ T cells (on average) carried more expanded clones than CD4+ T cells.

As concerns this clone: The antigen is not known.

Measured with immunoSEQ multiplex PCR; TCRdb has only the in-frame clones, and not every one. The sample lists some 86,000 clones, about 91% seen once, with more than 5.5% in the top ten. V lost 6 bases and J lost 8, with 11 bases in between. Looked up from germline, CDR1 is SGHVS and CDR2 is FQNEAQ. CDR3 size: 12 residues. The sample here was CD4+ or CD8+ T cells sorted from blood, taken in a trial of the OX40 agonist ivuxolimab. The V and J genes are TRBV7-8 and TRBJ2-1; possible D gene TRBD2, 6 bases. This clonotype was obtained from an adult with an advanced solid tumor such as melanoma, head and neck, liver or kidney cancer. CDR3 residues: CASRHWGDEQFF. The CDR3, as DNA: TGTGCCAGCAGACACTGGGGGGATGAGCAGTTCTTC.